The 28 T cell receptor beta chains listed next were all sequenced from one sample in a study of human T cells and chemical hapten exposure. Via MiXCR, TCRdb re-called the RACE reads, giving one row per CDR3 protein. The sample has some 53,000 distinct CDR3 sequences, 11% seen once. Time point described: patch test 1, 2 weeks after DPC sensitization. As for treatment: therapeutic diphenylcyclopropenone sensitization with weekly scalp DPC. Before extraction, the whole blood was not fractionated, and total RNA was taken from it. The source material was whole blood, sampled in connection with sensitization to the hapten diphenylcyclopropenone (DPC). These receptors came from a woman between 40 and 50 years old with alopecia areata. Some clones in this sample may be carry-over from other donors' samples.

This clonotype was seen a single time. This rearrangement joins TRBV12-3 or TRBV12-4 to TRBJ2-1; TRBD2 is a possible D gene (7 bases). The germline V and J ends were trimmed by 6 bases and 7 bases, with 19 bases remaining between them. The CDR3 runs 15 residues. This chain's CDR3 is CASRPGDRTRNEQFF. The CDR3 nucleotides read TGTGCCAGCAGGCCCGGCGACAGGACTAGGAATGAGCAGTTCTTC.

The chain recombines TRBV4-2 with TRBJ2-2, with TRBD2 matching over 8 bases. Per the germline V gene, CDR1 is LGHNA and CDR2 is YNFKEQ. This CDR3 has 15 amino acids. The V gene end was trimmed by 4 bases and the J gene end by 2 bases; junction bases not matched to a gene: 3. The CDR3 nucleotides are TGTGCCAGCAGCCCGACTAGCGTCAACACCGGGGAGCTGTTTTTT. Amino acids: CASSPTSVNTGELFF.

The chain uses TRBV7-9 and TRBJ1-1; possibly TRBD1 for D (5 bases). The CDR3 length is 15 residues. V was trimmed by 2 bases and J by 2 bases, leaving 12 bases between them. Germline V gene lookup returns CDR1 SEHNR and CDR2 FQNEAQ (reference sequence). The CDR3 loop reads CASSLIRGTNTEAFF. CDR3 sequence (DNA): TGTGCCAGCAGCTTAATTAGAGGGACCAACACTGAAGCTTTCTTT.

Concerning this clonotype: A much larger clone lies a single base off, so this may be a read error. The V call is TRBV9, the J call TRBJ2-5; D is unclear. Germline V gene data show CDR1 as SGDLS and CDR2 as YYNGEE. CDR3 length equals 14 residues. Deletions cut 1 base from V and 0 bases from J, with 7 bases between. The CDR3 DNA sequence: TGTGCCAGCAGCGTATCGAGCGACCAAGAGACCCAGTACTTC. This codes for CASSVSSDQETQYF.

This clonotype showed up just a few times. The chain joins TRBV11-2 to TRBJ2-5; 8 bases agree with TRBD2. Unmatched junction bases numbered 3, after V lost 1 base and J lost 5 bases. The CDR3 consists of 14 residues. Germline V gene lookup returns CDR1 SGHAT and CDR2 FQNNGV. The DNA for the CDR3 is TGTGCCAGCAGCTTAGTGGCTAGCGGGGAGACCCAGTACTTC. The encoded protein is CASSLVASGETQYF.

This clonotype was recorded many times. This sequence joins TRBV7-9 and TRBJ2-2; tentatively, D is TRBD2 (5 bases). CDR1 is SEHNR, CDR2 FQNEAQ, per germline (reference sequence). V lost 1 base and J lost 3, with 9 bases in between. The CDR3 is made up of 15 amino acids. CDR3 amino acids: CASSLDGVYTGELFF. CDR3 coding DNA: TGTGCCAGCAGCTTAGACGGGGTCTACACCGGGGAGCTGTTTTTT.

The CDR3 region has the DNA TGTGCCAGCAGCTTATATGTGACCCGAGAGACCCAGTACTTC. Residues: CASSLYVTRETQYF. V and J are TRBV11-2 and TRBJ2-5; D not certain. The germline CDR1 and CDR2 sequences are SGHAT and FQNNGV. Trimming removed 2 bases at V and 4 bases at J, with 11 bases between. This CDR3 comprises 14 residues.

The V and J genes are TRBV3-1 and TRBJ2-1; perhaps TRBD2 as D (6 bases). The germline V and J ends were trimmed by 3 bases and 8 bases, with 14 bases remaining between them. Looked up from germline, CDR1 is LGHDT and CDR2 is YNNKEL (reference sequence). The CDR3 consists of 14 residues. The DNA of the CDR3 is TGTGCCAGCAGCCAGCGGCCCGGGGGTCATGAGCAGTTCTTC. This sequence encodes CASSQRPGGHEQFF.

This sequence joins TRBV28 and TRBJ2-5, with D possibly matching TRBD1 (6 bases). Germline loops: CDR1 MDHEN, CDR2 SYDVKM. The CDR3 loop spans 14 amino acids. Trimming shortened V by 6 bases and J by 4 bases, and 15 bases separated the two germline ends. The CDR3 is CASRPPRGRETQYF. The DNA of the CDR3 is TGTGCCAGCAGGCCTCCCAGGGGCCGAGAGACCCAGTACTTC.

This clonotype was seen ten or more times. The rearrangement joins TRBV7-6 to TRBJ2-3, with D perhaps TRBD2 (5 bases). V was clipped by 4 bases and J by 1 base, with 12 bases between them. This CDR3 has 15 amino acids. Germline CDR1 and CDR2: SGHVS and FNYEAQ. The CDR3: CASSSSGSGTDTQYF. The CDR3 coding sequence is TGTGCCAGCAGCTCCAGCGGCTCGGGCACAGATACGCAGTATTTT.

This clonotype came up a few times. J is TRBJ2-5 and V is TRBV18; D remains unclear. The length of the CDR3 is 13 residues. V shed 4 bases and J shed 3 bases, with 9 bases lying between them. Germline V lookup: CDR1 KGHSH, CDR2 LQKENI. DNA for the CDR3: TGTGCCAGCTCACGCCAGATAGAAGAGACCCAGTACTTC. Translation: CASSRQIEETQYF.

V is TRBV2 and J is TRBJ2-1, with D unresolved. This CDR3 is 15 amino acids long. CDR1 and CDR2 from the germline V gene are SNHLY and FYNNEI. The ends were cut back, 0 bases at V and 3 bases at J, with 9 bases in the middle. The CDR3 nucleotides are TGTGCCAGCAGTGAAGCGGGTCGGATCTACAATGAGCAGTTCTTC. Translating it yields CASSEAGRIYNEQFF.

This clonotype was found many times. This sequence joins TRBV7-2 and TRBJ1-6; D is unclear. V dropped 2 bases and J dropped 6 bases, with 14 bases sitting between them. The CDR3 totals 16 residues. Germline-derived CDR1 and CDR2 are SGHTA and FQGNSA. This CDR3 is CASSLYAGGINSPLHF. The DNA for the CDR3 is TGTGCCAGCAGCTTATATGCGGGAGGGATTAATTCACCCCTCCACTTT.

In this sample, this clonotype turned up many times. The J gene is TRBJ2-1, the V gene TRBV6-5, with TRBD2 matching over 11 bases. Germline CDR1 and CDR2: MNHEY and SVGAGI. J gave up 0 bases and V 5 bases, and 9 bases lay outside the gene matches. The CDR3 sequence is 18 residues long. DNA of the CDR3: TGTGCCAGCAGTACCACTAGCGGGGGACAAAGCTCCTACAATGAGCAGTTCTTC. The encoded protein is CASSTTSGGQSSYNEQFF.

This clonotype was counted between two and nine times. The rearrangement links TRBV29-1 to TRBJ1-2; weak D call: TRBD1 (5 bases). V lost 6 bases, J lost 0 bases, and 8 bases lay in between. CDR3 length equals 12 residues. The germline CDR1 and CDR2 sequences are SQVTM and ANQGSEA. The CDR3: CSVGQANYGYTF. The CDR3 region has the DNA TGCAGCGTGGGGCAAGCTAACTATGGCTACACCTTC.

This clonotype occurred many times. The chain combines TRBV3-1 with TRBJ2-7; perhaps D is TRBD1 or TRBD2 (6 bases each). The CDR3 runs 14 residues. Germline values: CDR1 LGHDT, CDR2 YNNKEL (reference sequence). V lost 2 bases and J lost 6, with 14 bases in between. This CDR3 reads CASSQTGGRGEQYF. DNA of the CDR3: TGTGCCAGCAGCCAAACCGGGGGCCGCGGCGAGCAGTACTTC.

This clonotype was seen many times. The rearrangement uses TRBV19 and TRBJ1-5, with 7 bases that match TRBD1. The CDR3 loop spans 16 amino acids. J lost 2 bases, V lost 5 bases, and 9 bases had no gene match. Germline V gene sequence: CDR1 LNHDA, CDR2 SQIVND (reference sequence). CDR3 amino acids: CASSPTGVWGNQPQHF. CDR3 nucleotide sequence: TGTGCCAGTAGTCCTACAGGGGTTTGGGGCAATCAGCCCCAGCATTTT.

This clonotype appeared many times. This chain uses TRBV3-1 with TRBJ1-5, with D possibly TRBD1 on 5 matching bases. V was shortened by 4 bases and J by 7 bases, with 11 bases between the two germline ends. The CDR3 consists of 13 residues. Germline assignment: CDR1 LGHDT and CDR2 YNNKEL (reference sequence). The CDR3 DNA reads as TGTGCCAGCAGCCCCGACAGCCGCCAGCCCCAGCATTTT. Protein: CASSPDSRQPQHF. Full variable domain (outside the CDR3, taken from reference TRBV3-1 and TRBJ1-5): DTAVSQTPKYLVTQMGNDKSIKCEQNLGHDTMYWYKQDSKKFLKIMFSYNNKELIINETVPNRFSPKSPDKAHLNLHINSLELGDSAVYFCASSPDSRQPQHFGDGTRLSIL.

The chain couples TRBV6-1 to TRBJ2-1; D unresolved. The germline V and J ends were trimmed by 6 bases and 5 bases, with 5 bases remaining between them. CDR1 MNHNS and CDR2 SASEGT come from the germline V gene. The CDR3 length is 11 residues. CDR3 DNA: TGTGCCAGCAGATCCGACAATGAGCAGTTCTTC. This codes for CASRSDNEQFF.

The sample holds many counts of this clonotype. This chain's CDR3 is CASSSRDRVNNSPLHF. The CDR3 DNA is TGTGCCAGCAGCTCGCGCGACAGGGTGAATAATTCACCCCTCCACTTT. The chain combines TRBV7-8 with TRBJ1-6; 7 bases are shared with TRBD1. The CDR3 is 16 residues long. Germline trimming cut 4 bases from V and 5 bases from J; bases unmatched to any gene: 8. In germline, CDR1 is SGHVS, CDR2 FQNEAQ.

This chain uses TRBV27 with TRBJ2-7, with 8 bases identical to TRBD1. CDR1 and CDR2 (germline): MNHEY, SMNVEV (reference sequence). The V gene end was trimmed by 2 bases and the J gene end by 4 bases; junction bases not matched to a gene: 19. The CDR3 sequence is 19 residues long. CDR3 sequence reads: CASSLRAGRGLSVTYEQYF. As DNA, the CDR3 is TGTGCCAGCAGTTTACGCGCGGGCAGGGGGCTTTCAGTCACTTACGAGCAGTACTTC.

The chain uses TRBV5-1 and TRBJ2-2, with D possibly TRBD1 on 5 matching bases. This CDR3 has 15 residues. Germline values: CDR1 SGHRS, CDR2 YFSETQ. V gave up 0 bases and J gave up 0 bases, with 6 bases separating them. The CDR3 DNA is TGCGCCAGCAGCTTGGGGACAACGAACACCGGGGAGCTGTTTTTT. As protein: CASSLGTTNTGELFF.

DNA for the CDR3: TGTGCCAGCAGTGGATCTTCCGGGGAGCTGTTTTTT. Its translation is CASSGSSGELFF. The V and J genes are TRBV28 and TRBJ2-2; D unresolved. This CDR3 spans 12 amino acids. Deletions cut 5 bases from V and 6 bases from J, with 7 bases between. The germline gives CDR1 MDHEN, CDR2 SYDVKM.

The V call is TRBV7-9, the J call TRBJ2-7; TRBD1 matches at 7 bases. Germline CDR1 SEHNR, CDR2 FQNEAQ (reference sequence). The CDR3 totals 15 residues. J lost 3 bases, V lost 3 bases, and 8 bases had no gene match. The CDR3, as DNA: TGTGCCAGCAGCTTCCGGGACAGCAGAAACTACGAGCAGTACTTC. Residues: CASSFRDSRNYEQYF.

This clonotype was counted a few times. The J gene is TRBJ1-1, the V gene TRBV4-3; a possible D gene is TRBD1 (6 bases). CDR3 length: 16 amino acids. The V gene's germline CDR1 is LGHNA and CDR2 YSLEER. The V end was cut by 4 bases, the J end by 0 bases, with 15 bases between. The CDR3 here is CASSLKMDSLNTEAFF. CDR3 nucleotides: TGCGCCAGCAGCCTGAAAATGGACAGCTTGAACACTGAAGCTTTCTTT.

This clonotype was counted only a few times. V and J are TRBV7-6 and TRBJ1-2; no firm D call. V lost 8 bases, J lost 2 bases, and 6 bases lay in between. Germline V gene data show CDR1 as SGHVS and CDR2 as FNYEAQ. The CDR3 spans 11 residues. CDR3 coding DNA: TGTGCCAGCGGAGGGAACTATGGCTACACCTTC. It translates to CASGGNYGYTF.

This clonotype has just a few counts. The rearrangement links TRBV19 to TRBJ2-2; the D is unclear. This CDR3 has 14 amino acids. Per germline, CDR1 LNHDA and CDR2 SQIVND (reference sequence). Trimming removed 1 base from V and 1 base from J, with 4 bases in between. The CDR3 loop reads CASSIGQNTGELFF. CDR3 DNA: TGTGCCAGTAGTATAGGACAGAACACCGGGGAGCTGTTTTTT.

The chain combines TRBV20-1 with TRBJ2-3, with 8 nucleotides matching TRBD2. The CDR3 consists of 15 residues. Germline-derived CDR1 and CDR2 are DFQATT and SNEGSKA (reference sequence). V shed 0 bases, J shed 2 bases, and the junction held 4 bases outside the gene matches. CDR3 DNA sequence: TGCAGTGCTAGAGATGGGGGACTAGACACAGATACGCAGTATTTT. Its translation: CSARDGGLDTDTQYF.